Sequencing of this T cell receptor beta chain was carried out in a study of shared clonotypes between healthy human individuals. Whole-study findings and limits: It was anticipated that sequencing depth would influence how many clonotypes donors shared.

In replicate PCRs of sorted subsets, roughly 200 ng DNA, tens of thousands of T cell genomes, was used. This table comes from immunoSEQ multiplex PCR, and its TCRdb copy is limited to in-frame clones, with some not included. The repertoire includes about 680,000 clones, about 80% of them detected once, and around 1.8% sits in the top ten. Turning to this clone: Its target is unknown.

V was pared by 2 bases and J by 2 bases, with 3 bases of the junction left unmatched. The CDR3 spans 14 residues. Germline values: CDR1 KGHSH, CDR2 LQKENI. Material for sequencing was memory CD4+ T cells sorted from blood. Subset here: CD45RA-negative fraction. The rearrangement links TRBV18 to TRBJ2-7, with 7 positions matching TRBD1. The receptor's source is a woman between 25 and 40 years old in good health. CDR3 sequence (DNA): TGTGCCAGCTCACCAACAGGGGCTCCCTACGAGCAGTACTTC. It translates to CASSPTGAPYEQYF. Complete variable domain (other parts from reference TRBV18 and TRBJ2-7): NAGVMQNPRHLVRRRGQEARLRCSPMKGHSHVYWYRQLPEEGLKFMVYLQKENIIDESGMPKERFSAEFPKEGPSILRIQQVVRGDSAAYFCASSPTGAPYEQYFGPGTRLTVT.